Described below is a single TCR beta chain sequence and its context. Its antigen remains unidentified. The data originate from a study of T cell repertoires in cytomegalovirus infection. Study at large: From public TCR beta signatures came an indication of both CMV infection and matching HLA type.

General observations from the study: Based on cumulative public TCR beta family frequency, carriers of CMV plus the relevant HLA were identified. CMV-specific TCR beta clonotypes restricted by HLA-C dominated the ex vivo response.

In TCRdb, the reads were re-called with MiXCR into one record per CDR3 protein. This table holds 310,000 or so distinct CDR3 sequences, about 9.2% found once. This CDR3 comprises 16 residues. The V and J ends lost 5 bases and 3 bases, in that order; junction bases with no gene match: 7. CDR1 and CDR2 (germline): MNHEY, SMNVEV (reference sequence). The receptor was derived from a human donor in good health (CMV status not recorded). Some clones in this sample may be carry-over from other donors' samples. Sequenced sample: PBMCs. This rearrangement joins TRBV27 to TRBJ2-1, with 10 bases lining up with TRBD1. The DNA for the CDR3 is TGTGCCAGCAGTCCCACCGGGACAGGGGACTACAATGAGCAGTTCTTC. It yields the protein CASSPTGTGDYNEQFF.